The 26 T cell receptor beta chains listed next were all sequenced from one sample in a study of shared clonotypes between healthy human individuals. Using immunoSEQ multiplex PCR, the repertoire was profiled, and TCRdb retains in-frame clones only, with some absent. The table records approximately 2,300,000 clones, roughly 90% of them present only once. What was sequenced was naive CD4+ T cells from PBMCs. Indicated subset: CD45RA+ positively selected. These receptors were collected from a man aged 18 to 29 in good health. Some clones in this sample may be carry-over from other donors' samples.

V gene TRBV10-2 combines with J gene TRBJ2-2; the match to TRBD1 covers 8 bases. Trimming removed 6 bases from V and 3 bases from J; junction bases left unmatched: 12. Germline loops: CDR1 WSHSY, CDR2 SAAADI. The CDR3 runs to 17 residues. The CDR3 is CASSNVRGQVYTGELFF. CDR3 nucleotides: TGCGCCAGCAGCAACGTGAGGGGACAGGTGTACACCGGGGAGCTGTTTTTT.

Of note for this clone: Other DNA sequences in the same sample also yield this CDR3. This chain uses TRBV2 with TRBJ2-5; unclear D gene. The germline V gene encodes CDR1 SNHLY and CDR2 FYNNEI. This CDR3 spans 14 amino acids. V was cut by 6 bases and J by 2 bases, with 13 bases left in between. In DNA form, the CDR3 reads TGTGCCAGCAGGCTTGGAACTAAACAAGAGACCCAGTACTTC. Protein product: CASRLGTKQETQYF.

This clone was found once. The rearrangement links TRBV28 to TRBJ1-2; D gene unclear. From germline, CDR1 is MDHEN and CDR2 SYDVKM. The CDR3 has 12 residues. V was clipped by 1 base and J by 7 bases, with 7 bases between them. CDR3 sequence reads: CASSLFGSGYTF. The CDR3 DNA sequence: TGTGCCAGCAGTTTATTCGGTTCTGGCTACACCTTC.

This rearrangement joins TRBV10-3 to TRBJ1-5; 7 nucleotides match TRBD1. The CDR3 runs 14 residues. Germline trimming cut 10 bases from V and 0 bases from J; bases unmatched to any gene: 6. Germline V CDR1 and CDR2: ENHRY, SYGVKD. CDR3 loop: CASWDRDSNQPQHF. The CDR3 DNA sequence: TGTGCCAGCTGGGACAGAGATAGCAATCAGCCCCAGCATTTT.

This clone was detected a few times. This chain connects TRBV7-3 to TRBJ2-6; TRBD1 aligns across 12 bases. The V gene's germline CDR1 is SGHTA and CDR2 FQGTGA. The CDR3 sequence is 18 residues long. Germline trimming cut 5 bases from V and 0 bases from J; bases unmatched to any gene: 5. CDR3 sequence reads: CASSLRDRGLSGANVLTF. The CDR3 DNA sequence: TGTGCCAGCAGCCTACGGGACAGGGGGCTCTCTGGGGCCAACGTCCTGACTTTC.

The chain links TRBV5-4 to TRBJ2-2; possibly TRBD1 for D (5 bases). Germline CDR1 and CDR2: SGHNT and YYREEE (reference sequence). Trimming removed 0 bases at V and 4 bases at J, with 16 bases between. This CDR3 region has 17 residues. The CDR3 sequence: CASSLAGQGKVTGELFF. The CDR3 DNA reads as TGTGCCAGCAGCTTGGCCGGTCAGGGTAAGGTCACCGGGGAGCTGTTTTTT.

This clone was seen only once. This chain joins TRBV5-1 and TRBJ2-2; either TRBD1 or TRBD2 may supply D (6 bases each). CDR3 length equals 16 residues. The V gene's germline CDR1 is SGHRS and CDR2 YFSETQ. Trimming shortened V by 5 bases and J by 3 bases, and 17 bases separated the two germline ends. CDR3 loop: CASRPRIGGDTGELFF. For the CDR3, the DNA is TGCGCCAGCAGACCTAGAATCGGGGGCGACACCGGGGAGCTGTTTTTT.

The J gene is TRBJ2-1, the V gene TRBV9, with 8 bases that match TRBD1. The CDR3 loop spans 17 amino acids. The germline gives CDR1 SGDLS, CDR2 YYNGEE. V was clipped by 0 bases and J by 5 bases; unmatched bases: 10. The CDR3 is CASSVAPTGGKNNEQFF. CDR3 DNA: TGTGCCAGCAGCGTAGCTCCCACAGGGGGTAAAAACAATGAGCAGTTCTTC.

The CDR3 DNA reads TGTGCCAGCAGTTCCACCTTGGGCGGGAGAGGCCAAGAGACCCAGTACTTC. This sequence encodes CASSSTLGGRGQETQYF. This rearrangement joins TRBV28 to TRBJ2-5, with 7 bases lining up with TRBD2. Trimming removed 4 bases from V and 1 base from J; junction bases left unmatched: 12. The CDR3 is made up of 17 amino acids. Germline lookup yields CDR1 MDHEN and CDR2 SYDVKM. Based on the CDR3 plus reference TRBV28 and TRBJ2-5, the full variable domain is DVKVTQSSRYLVKRTGEKVFLECVQDMDHENMFWYRQDPGLGLRLIYFSYDVKMKEKGDIPEGYSVSREKKERFSLILESASTNQTSMYLCASSSTLGGRGQETQYFGPGTRLLVL.

A remark on this clone: Other DNA sequences in this sample translate to the same CDR3. CDR3 DNA sequence: TGTGCCAGCAGCACCGGACAGGGTGATACGCAGTATTTT. Residues: CASSTGQGDTQYF. This chain connects TRBV9 to TRBJ2-3, with TRBD1 identical over 8 bases. With 4 bases clipped from V and 6 bases from J, the junction kept 4 bases outside the gene matches. CDR1 and CDR2 (germline): SGDLS, YYNGEE. The CDR3 contains 13 residues.

The rearrangement links TRBV19 to TRBJ2-2; D is unclear. The germline V gene has CDR1 LNHDA and CDR2 SQIVND (reference sequence). CDR3 length equals 13 residues. V lost 3 bases and J 7 bases, leaving 9 bases between the germline ends. CDR3 DNA: TGTGCCAGTAGTATCCCCCCGCGCGGGGAGCTGTTTTTT. Translation: CASSIPPRGELFF.

CDR3 sequence reads: CASSRGFTNEKLFF. The DNA for the CDR3 is TGTGCCAGCAGCCGAGGGTTTACTAATGAAAAACTGTTTTTT. The chain links TRBV27 to TRBJ1-4; D is undetermined. The V end lost 6 bases, the J end lost 2 bases, and 10 bases lay between the germline ends. Germline CDR1 reads MNHEY; CDR2 reads SMNVEV (reference sequence). CDR3 length: 14 residues. Supplemented by reference TRBV27 and TRBJ1-4, the full variable domain reads EAQVTQNPRYLITVTGKKLTVTCSQNMNHEYMSWYRQDPGLGLRQIYYSMNVEVTDKGDVPEGYKVSRKEKRNFPLILESPSPNQTSLYFCASSRGFTNEKLFFGSGTQLSVL.

The chain uses TRBV4-1 and TRBJ2-5; D tentatively reads TRBD1 or TRBD2 (5 bases each). Per the germline V gene, CDR1 is MGHRA and CDR2 is YSYEKL. The CDR3 is 17 residues long. Trimming took 3 bases from V and 4 from J, leaving 21 bases between them. The CDR3 DNA follows: TGCGCCAGCAGCCATTATACCCGGGACCGAGGAGGAGAGACCCAGTACTTC. Residues: CASSHYTRDRGGETQYF.

Here the CDR3 reads CASRKTREDYNEQFF. The CDR3 bases are TGTGCCAGCAGAAAAACGAGGGAGGACTACAATGAGCAGTTCTTC. This chain uses TRBV2 with TRBJ2-1; perhaps TRBD2 as D (6 bases). Trimming removed 6 bases from V and 3 bases from J, with 15 bases in between. Germline V CDR1 and CDR2: SNHLY, FYNNEI. The CDR3 totals 15 residues.

The V gene is TRBV19, the J gene TRBJ2-2; 8 bases match TRBD1. Germline values: CDR1 LNHDA, CDR2 SQIVND (reference sequence). The CDR3 contains 14 residues. Trimming cost V 6 bases and J 8 bases; bases outside gene matches: 8. The CDR3 coding sequence is TGTGCCAGTAGCCTAGCAGGGGGCGCGGGGGAGCTGTTTTTT. This gives the protein CASSLAGGAGELFF.

J is TRBJ2-3 and V is TRBV5-1, with D possibly TRBD1 on 7 matching bases. The germline V gene encodes CDR1 SGHRS and CDR2 YFSETQ. CDR3 length: 14 amino acids. Deletions cut 5 bases from V and 0 bases from J, with 10 bases between. CDR3 sequence reads: CASRQGTSTDTQYF. Here the CDR3 DNA reads TGCGCCAGCAGACAGGGGACTAGCACAGATACGCAGTATTTT. Full variable domain (rest looked up from reference TRBV5-1 and TRBJ2-3): KAGVTQTPRYLIKTRGQQVTLSCSPISGHRSVSWYQQTPGQGLQFLFEYFSETQRNKGNFPGRFSGRQFSNSRSEMNVSTLELGDSALYLCASRQGTSTDTQYFGPGTRLTVL.

On this clone: Other DNA sequences in the same sample also yield this CDR3. V usage is TRBV28 and J usage is TRBJ1-2; D is perhaps TRBD1 (5 bases). CDR3 length: 14 residues. The ends were cut back, 5 bases at V and 8 bases at J, with 18 bases in the middle. CDR1 and CDR2 (germline): MDHEN, SYDVKM. The CDR3 spells CASSPDGTGRGYTF. CDR3 nucleotide sequence: TGTGCCAGCAGTCCGGACGGGACCGGACGGGGCTACACCTTC.

This clone showed up just once. The rearrangement joins TRBV11-3 to TRBJ2-2, with D uncertain. The CDR3 extends over 16 amino acids. Germline CDR1 reads SGHNT; CDR2 reads YENEEA. The V end lost 3 bases, the J end lost 3 bases, and 14 bases lay between the germline ends. CDR3 in amino acids: CASSFGPPRDTGELFF. The CDR3 bases are TGTGCCAGCAGCTTTGGACCGCCCCGGGACACCGGGGAGCTGTTTTTT.

The rearrangement joins TRBV18 to TRBJ2-1; 10 positions agree with TRBD2. J was trimmed by 3 bases and V by 6 bases; bases with no gene match: 8. The germline V gene encodes CDR1 KGHSH and CDR2 LQKENI. CDR3 length: 16 residues. CDR3 sequence (DNA): TGTGCCAGCTCCCACAAGACTAGCGGGCACTACAATGAGCAGTTCTTC. It codes for CASSHKTSGHYNEQFF.

The chain links TRBV5-1 to TRBJ1-2; weak D call: TRBD1 (5 bases). V lost 4 bases, J lost 0 bases, and 13 bases lay in between. This CDR3 is 15 amino acids long. Germline CDR1 and CDR2: SGHRS and YFSETQ. CDR3 DNA: TGCGCCAGCAGCGGGGGGACGGCTGCTAACTATGGCTACACCTTC. It translates to CASSGGTAANYGYTF.

In this sample, this clone turned up once. The chain joins TRBV4-3 to TRBJ2-1; D tentatively reads TRBD1 or TRBD2 (5 bases each). Looked up from germline, CDR1 is LGHNA and CDR2 is YSLEER. V gave up 4 bases and J gave up 0 bases, with 16 bases separating them. CDR3 length: 17 residues. The CDR3 spells CASSRGPGRSSYNEQFF. The CDR3 DNA is TGCGCCAGCAGCCGAGGACCGGGACGCAGCTCCTACAATGAGCAGTTCTTC.

This chain connects TRBV28 to TRBJ2-1; 9 nucleotides align to TRBD2. CDR1 is MDHEN, CDR2 SYDVKM, per germline. The junction had 8 bases not matched to a gene; V was cut back by 5 bases and J by 3 bases. The CDR3 extends over 16 amino acids. In DNA form, the CDR3 reads TGTGCCAGCAGTGCCCCCGTAGCGGGAGTCTACAATGAGCAGTTCTTC. Its protein product is CASSAPVAGVYNEQFF.

This clone appeared a single time. The CDR3 DNA reads as TGTGCCAGCAGCTTGGGGGCGGGACAACCCTGGGGAGCTTTCTTT. It specifies CASSLGAGQPWGAFF. V usage is TRBV5-4 and J usage is TRBJ1-1, with D perhaps TRBD1 (6 bases). With 0 bases removed from V and 10 bases from J, the gap between germline ends came to 19 bases. The CDR3 extends over 15 amino acids. Germline CDR1 reads SGHNT; CDR2 reads YYREEE (reference sequence).

The chain employs TRBV28 and TRBJ2-2; tentative D call: TRBD1 (7 bases). The V end was cut by 0 bases, the J end by 5 bases, with 10 bases between. The CDR3 is 15 residues long. The germline CDR1 and CDR2 sequences are MDHEN and SYDVKM. This CDR3 is CASSLWTGRTGELFF. The CDR3 DNA reads as TGTGCCAGCAGTTTATGGACAGGGAGGACCGGGGAGCTGTTTTTT.

As to this clone: Other DNA sequences in the same sample also yield this CDR3. CDR3 coding DNA: TGCGCCAGCAGCACAGGACAGGGCACTGAAGCTTTCTTT. Translation gives CASSTGQGTEAFF. The chain joins TRBV5-1 to TRBJ1-1, with 8 bases matching TRBD1. The CDR3 totals 13 residues. CDR1 and CDR2 (germline): SGHRS, YFSETQ. The V segment lost 4 bases and the J segment 4 bases; nucleotides outside the gene matches: 3.

The rearrangement joins TRBV7-8 to TRBJ2-5; 8 bases are a match to TRBD2. The V gene end was trimmed by 10 bases and the J gene end by 5 bases; junction bases not matched to a gene: 27. Germline assignment: CDR1 SGHVS and CDR2 FQNEAQ. The CDR3 has 19 residues. CDR3 protein: CATLIAPIGAGDKWETQYF. As DNA, the CDR3 is TGTGCCACACTGATCGCCCCGATTGGAGCGGGAGATAAGTGGGAGACCCAGTACTTC.